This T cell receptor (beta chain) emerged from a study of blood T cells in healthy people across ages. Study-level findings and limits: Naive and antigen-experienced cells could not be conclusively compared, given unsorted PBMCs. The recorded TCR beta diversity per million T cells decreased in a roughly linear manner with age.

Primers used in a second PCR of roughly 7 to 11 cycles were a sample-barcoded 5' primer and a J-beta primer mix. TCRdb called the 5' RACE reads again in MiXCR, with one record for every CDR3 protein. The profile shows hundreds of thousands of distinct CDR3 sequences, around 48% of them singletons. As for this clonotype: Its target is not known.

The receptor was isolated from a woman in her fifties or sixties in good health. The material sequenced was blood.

The CDR3 is CASSLIRGGGTDTQYF. The CDR3 nucleotides read TGTGCCAGCAGCTTAATCAGGGGAGGAGGCACAGATACGCAGTATTTT. The chain recombines TRBV7-9 with TRBJ2-3; D may correspond to TRBD1 or TRBD2 (6 bases each). This CDR3 is built from 16 residues. Trimming pared 2 bases from V and 1 base from J, leaving 13 bases between. Germline V gene sequence: CDR1 SEHNR, CDR2 FQNEAQ (reference sequence).